Given below is one T cell receptor (beta chain) in context. This receptor's antigen is unknown. Base qualities are not at hand, and no much larger clone is one base apart. The CDR3, from cysteine to phenylalanine, totals 17 residues. Only the CDR3 part of the read is kept: 51 bases, read in frame from the first base. According to the germline V gene, CDR1 reads SGDLS and CDR2 reads YYNGEE. V is pruned by 4 bases and J by 4 bases, leaving 14 bases of the junction without a gene match. TCRbeta CDR3 regions were amplified from genomic DNA using the immunoSEQ Assay, a bias-controlled multiplex PCR. The study's own analysis went as follows. The number of nucleated cells in each sample was estimated from the amplification of reference gene primers within the assay. To quantify the absolute abundance of each unique TCRbeta CDR3 rearrangement, sequence reads were collapsed and filtered. For each sample, productive Simpson clonality was calculated by taking the square root of Simpson's diversity index across productive rearrangements. TCRdb obtained this table from immuneACCESS and retained in-frame rearrangements with V and J assigned. These tables miss some clones; where compared with another copy, unresolved V genes account for less than half of the shortfall, and the remainder is unexplained. The DNA was the basis for D and trimming; V, J and clone size are from that table. This sample holds a few hundred thousand clones; 80% to 90% were observed only once. The ten top clones hold 8% to 9% of the sample.

This sample was taken from a study of blood T cell repertoires in COVID-19 (dated by TCRdb to 2018 to 2021). For the wider study: Samples from collaborators originated in the United States, Italy and Spain and spanned both the acute and convalescent phases of COVID-19. Subjects who had been exposed to COVID-19, were actively infected with it, or had recovered from it provided the deeply sampled blood TCRbeta repertoires that made up the dataset. The sample metadata nearly always contained a de-identified subject ID, COVID-19 status, age in years and sex. Where available, HLA class I and class II types were taken from metadata supplied by the sample provider and were not determined by assay-based typing. The prospective study material was composed of cDNA or gDNA derived from T cells, B-cell-depleted T cells, or PBMCs. Samples came from the ongoing ImmuneRACE study (first 160 participants) plus 1,254 subjects from 6 global collaborators. The repertoires were made available in a free public database intended to serve as a resource for research on the immune response to SARS-CoV-2.

In the prospective study, participants were roughly 18 to 100 years old, resided in 25 or so geographic areas of the United States, and were enrolled through a virtual design. In the prospective study, participants were assigned to cohorts based on the clinical history participants reported in a screening survey and a study questionnaire. ImmuneRACE Cohort 3 recovered participants were defined by two consecutive negative NP/OP PCR tests, healthcare professional clearance, or symptom resolution. Each participant in the prospective study had whole blood, serum and a nasopharyngeal or oropharyngeal swab collected by mobile phlebotomists. Additional blood draws and questionnaires over an approximately two-month period could optionally be provided by prospective study participants. Blood samples from the prospective study were shipped frozen or at room temperature prior to DNA extraction. Study-wide conclusions, independent of this receptor: How much clinical and demographic metadata was included differed by source and by participant, and the metadata was provided uncurated.

Sequenced material: PBMCs or T cells enriched from blood (not recorded which). This receptor was taken from a young woman who had recovered from COVID-19. The chain joins TRBV9 to TRBJ2-1, with 7 bases matching TRBD2. For the CDR3, the sequence is CASSKSGNSGLYNEQFF. The DNA sequence is given as TGTGCCAGCAGCAAATCAGGGAATAGCGGGTTGTACAATGAGCAGTTCTTC.